These 24 T cell receptor beta chains were all obtained from the same sample, sequenced in a study of cytomegalovirus exposure and HLA in healthy donors. The PCR employed 60 Vbeta primers together with 13 Jbeta primers. Assay used: immunoSEQ multiplex PCR; TCRdb lists only in-frame clones, some missing. Here the sample spans some 120,000 clones, 80% being singletons. Sequencing was performed on PBMCs. These receptors all stem from a middle-aged man in good health and CMV-seronegative.

This clone was counted only a few times. J is TRBJ1-2 and V is TRBV9; 7 bases are shared with TRBD1. Germline V gene data show CDR1 as SGDLS and CDR2 as YYNGEE. This CDR3 comprises 14 residues. J was trimmed by 4 bases and V by 0 bases; bases with no gene match: 3. The chain's CDR3 is CASSVEQGGYGYTF. CDR3 in DNA: TGTGCCAGCAGCGTAGAGCAGGGGGGCTATGGCTACACCTTC.

The chain joins TRBV5-1 to TRBJ2-2, with 8 positions matching TRBD1. V gave up 4 bases and J gave up 4 bases; unmatched junction bases: 6. The CDR3 runs to 15 residues. Germline CDR1 SGHRS, CDR2 YFSETQ. DNA of the CDR3: TGCGCCAGCAGCCCGAGACAGGGGAGCACCGGGGAGCTGTTTTTT. It is translated as CASSPRQGSTGELFF. Based on the CDR3 plus reference TRBV5-1 and TRBJ2-2, the full variable domain is KAGVTQTPRYLIKTRGQQVTLSCSPISGHRSVSWYQQTPGQGLQFLFEYFSETQRNKGNFPGRFSGRQFSNSRSEMNVSTLELGDSALYLCASSPRQGSTGELFFGEGSRLTVL.

This chain joins TRBV29-1 and TRBJ2-5, with 7 bases lining up with TRBD1. The CDR3 is made up of 12 amino acids. V dropped 4 bases and J dropped 7; count of bases not matched to a gene: 6. Germline V gene lookup returns CDR1 SQVTM and CDR2 ANQGSEA. The CDR3 reads CSVATGAGTQYF. As DNA, the CDR3 is TGCAGCGTTGCAACAGGGGCTGGGACCCAGTACTTC.

The chain carries TRBV19 and TRBJ1-6, with D possibly TRBD1 on 6 matching bases. This CDR3 has 15 amino acids. Germline CDR1 and CDR2: LNHDA and SQIVND (reference sequence). V lost 1 base and J 8 bases, leaving 12 bases between the germline ends. The chain's CDR3 is CASSIGHRVDSPLHF. DNA for the CDR3: TGTGCCAGTAGTATAGGCCACAGGGTTGATTCACCCCTCCACTTT.

The chain employs TRBV9 and TRBJ1-1, with no clear D. Trimming took 0 bases from V and 2 from J, leaving 8 bases between them. The CDR3 extends over 14 amino acids. Germline V gene data show CDR1 as SGDLS and CDR2 as YYNGEE. In nucleotides, the CDR3 is TGTGCCAGCAGCGTAGGCCCGGGAAACACTGAAGCTTTCTTT. It is translated as CASSVGPGNTEAFF.

The gene calls are TRBV2 and TRBJ2-2; TRBD2 is a possible D gene (5 bases). The CDR3 runs 16 residues. The V end lost 4 bases, the J end lost 3 bases, and 15 bases lay between the germline ends. Germline V gene data show CDR1 as SNHLY and CDR2 as FYNNEI. CDR3 amino acids: CASSAYGKEHTGELFF. The DNA for the CDR3 is TGTGCCAGCAGTGCGTACGGGAAAGAGCACACCGGGGAGCTGTTTTTT.

V usage is TRBV7-9 and J usage is TRBJ2-4; the match to TRBD1 covers 8 bases. Germline lookup yields CDR1 SEHNR and CDR2 FQNEAQ (reference sequence). The CDR3 has 16 amino acids. The J segment lost 1 base and the V segment lost 6 bases, leaving 8 bases of the junction unmatched. The CDR3 DNA is TGTGCCAGCAGACATCCGGACAGGGACGCCAAAAACATTCAGTACTTC. Encoded protein: CASRHPDRDAKNIQYF.

The rearrangement links TRBV7-2 to TRBJ2-5, with 11 bases fitting TRBD2. Germline assignment: CDR1 SGHTA and CDR2 FQGNSA. The CDR3 length is 14 residues. V was pared by 6 bases and J by 4 bases, with 4 bases of the junction left unmatched. The CDR3 DNA is TGTGCCAGCAGTCCCGGGACTAGCGGAGAGACCCAGTACTTC. It encodes CASSPGTSGETQYF. Drawing the rest from reference TRBV7-2 and TRBJ2-5, the complete variable domain is GAGVSQSPSNKVTEKGKDVELRCDPISGHTALYWYRQSLGQGLEFLIYFQGNSAPDKSGLPSDRFSAERTGGSVSTLTIQRTQQEDSAVYLCASSPGTSGETQYFGPGTRLLVL.

This chain connects TRBV2 to TRBJ1-5; 7 nucleotides agree with TRBD1. V was clipped by 6 bases and J by 0 bases; unmatched bases: 23. The CDR3 consists of 21 residues. Germline V CDR1 and CDR2: SNHLY, FYNNEI. Here the CDR3 reads CASSTDRPLTGSLYSNQPQHF. As DNA, the CDR3 is TGTGCCAGCAGCACGGACAGGCCTCTAACGGGGTCCCTATATAGCAATCAGCCCCAGCATTTT.

The table lists this clone with a count of one. The genes are TRBV28 and TRBJ1-1; TRBD1 aligns across 9 bases. Trimming at V came to 5 bases and at J to 6 bases, leaving 10 bases not matched to a gene. CDR1 and CDR2 from the germline V gene are MDHEN and SYDVKM. The CDR3 loop spans 15 amino acids. CDR3 DNA sequence: TGTGCCAGCAGTGGGGCCGGACAGGGGCTGGCTGAAGCTTTCTTT. It encodes CASSGAGQGLAEAFF.

Only a few counts were recorded for this clone. The J gene is TRBJ2-4, the V gene TRBV6-4, with 10 positions matching TRBD2. The CDR3 loop spans 19 amino acids. With 2 bases clipped from V and 2 bases from J, the junction kept 12 bases outside the gene matches. The germline CDR1 and CDR2 sequences are MRHNA and SNTAGT. The CDR3 region is CASSDPPLAGGISKNIQYF. The CDR3 coding sequence is TGTGCCAGCAGTGACCCACCATTAGCGGGGGGAATTTCCAAAAACATTCAGTACTTC.

The chain couples TRBV5-1 to TRBJ2-2, with 9 bases identical to TRBD1. The V and J ends lost 3 bases and 6 bases, in that order; junction bases with no gene match: 6. Germline assignment: CDR1 SGHRS and CDR2 YFSETQ. This CDR3 spans 15 amino acids. The CDR3 spells CASSSGQGRAGELFF. In DNA form, the CDR3 reads TGCGCCAGCAGCTCGGGACAGGGTCGAGCCGGGGAGCTGTTTTTT.

This chain links TRBV4-2 with TRBJ2-3; tentatively, D is TRBD1 (5 bases). The CDR3 spans 15 residues. V lost 0 bases, J lost 0 bases, and 7 bases lay in between. Germline lookup yields CDR1 LGHNA and CDR2 YNFKEQ. The CDR3 coding sequence is TGTGCCAGCAGCCAAGAAGGGGCCAGCACAGATACGCAGTATTTT. It codes for CASSQEGASTDTQYF.

CDR3 in amino acids: CASSPNDAGRGEKLFF. The DNA for the CDR3 is TGTGCCAGCTCACCTAATGACGCAGGGAGGGGTGAAAAACTGTTTTTT. The rearrangement joins TRBV18 to TRBJ1-4; D is perhaps TRBD1 (5 bases). Trimming took 3 bases from V and 7 from J, leaving 18 bases between them. The CDR3 loop spans 16 amino acids. From germline, CDR1 is KGHSH and CDR2 LQKENI.

The chain links TRBV2 to TRBJ2-2; D is perhaps TRBD2 (7 bases). Trimming stripped 5 bases from V and 5 bases from J, with 18 bases between. This CDR3 is 16 amino acids long. Per the germline V gene, CDR1 is SNHLY and CDR2 is FYNNEI. DNA of the CDR3: TGTGCCAGCAGTCCGGGGGGCCTCGGGGGGACCGGGGAGCTGTTTTTT. Its protein is CASSPGGLGGTGELFF.

Comment on this clone: As the CDR3 is not closed by the conserved phenylalanine or tryptophan, this likely results from a read error. The chain has TRBV29-1 and TRBJ2-2; 7 positions agree with TRBD1. The CDR3 is 12 amino acids. Unmatched junction bases numbered 4, after V lost 7 bases and J lost 5 bases. Germline loops: CDR1 SQVTM, CDR2 ANQGSEA. The chain's CDR3 is CSGTTGTGELFV. The DNA for the CDR3 is TGCAGCGGCACGACAGGGACCGGGGAGCTGTTTGTT.

This clone was picked up a small number of times. This rearrangement joins TRBV5-1 to TRBJ2-5, with 10 nucleotides matching TRBD2. Germline V gene sequence: CDR1 SGHRS, CDR2 YFSETQ. Unmatched junction bases numbered 3, after V lost 2 bases and J lost 5 bases. The CDR3 consists of 14 residues. The CDR3 sequence is CASSLSGGAETQYF. The DNA for the CDR3 is TGCGCCAGCAGCTTAAGCGGGGGGGCTGAGACCCAGTACTTC.

There are a few counts of this clone. The rearrangement links TRBV27 to TRBJ2-5; 9 bases are shared with TRBD2. CDR3 length equals 16 residues. V lost 5 bases to trimming and J lost 5 bases; unmatched junction nucleotides: 12. Germline V gene data show CDR1 as MNHEY and CDR2 as SMNVEV (reference sequence). CDR3 in DNA: TGTGCCAGCAGTGAGGGACTAGCTGGTCGGGGGGAGACCCAGTACTTC. Residues: CASSEGLAGRGETQYF.

Note on this clone: Germline and junction disagree at one end, which may indicate a read error. Other DNA sequences in the sample encode the same CDR3. The rearrangement uses TRBV5-1 and TRBJ2-7; 8 bases match TRBD2. Per germline, CDR1 SGHRS and CDR2 YFSETQ. The CDR3 is 14 residues long. In DNA, the CDR3 is TGCGCCAGCAGCTTGGCCGGGGGGGACTACGAGCAGTATTTC. Translating it yields CASSLAGGDYEQYF.

This clone was recorded a few times. The chain has TRBV5-1 and TRBJ2-7; D is unresolved. CDR3 length equals 13 residues. The V end was cut by 0 bases, the J end by 4 bases, with 8 bases between. CDR1 is SGHRS, CDR2 YFSETQ, per germline. CDR3: CASSLDSLYEQYF. CDR3 coding DNA: TGCGCCAGCAGCTTGGATAGCCTTTACGAGCAGTACTTC. The variable domain in full, with the rest retrieved from reference TRBV5-1 and TRBJ2-7, is KAGVTQTPRYLIKTRGQQVTLSCSPISGHRSVSWYQQTPGQGLQFLFEYFSETQRNKGNFPGRFSGRQFSNSRSEMNVSTLELGDSALYLCASSLDSLYEQYFGPGTRLTVT.

This clone has more than one count but fewer than ten. The chain recombines TRBV5-1 with TRBJ2-2; no reliable D call. CDR1 is SGHRS, CDR2 YFSETQ, per germline. CDR3 length: 12 amino acids. V was trimmed by 2 bases and J by 6 bases, leaving 5 bases between them. The CDR3 region is CASSFRSGELFF. CDR3 coding DNA: TGCGCCAGCAGCTTTCGGTCCGGGGAGCTGTTTTTT.

In its sample, this clone was seen a few times. The chain is built from TRBV27 and TRBJ2-1; tentatively, D is TRBD2 (6 bases). Germline V gene lookup returns CDR1 MNHEY and CDR2 SMNVEV (reference sequence). V lost 5 bases, J lost 0 bases, and 11 bases lay in between. This CDR3 contains 15 residues. This CDR3 reads CASSDGTFSYNEQFF. The CDR3 coding sequence is TGTGCCAGCAGTGACGGGACTTTCTCCTACAATGAGCAGTTCTTC.

This chain connects TRBV6-4 to TRBJ2-1, with 7 nucleotides matching TRBD1. J was trimmed by 5 bases and V by 7 bases; bases with no gene match: 5. The CDR3 runs 13 residues. CDR1 MRHNA and CDR2 SNTAGT come from the germline V gene. The CDR3 sequence: CASKDRENNEQFF. CDR3 DNA sequence: TGTGCCAGCAAAGACAGGGAAAACAATGAGCAGTTCTTC.

V usage is TRBV7-8 and J usage is TRBJ2-7; maybe TRBD1 (5 bases). Trimming took 1 base from V and 6 from J, leaving 10 bases between them. CDR1 SGHVS and CDR2 FQNEAQ come from the germline V gene. This CDR3 contains 13 residues. The CDR3 here is CASSLDRLGEQYF. CDR3 coding DNA: TGTGCCAGCAGCTTAGACAGGTTGGGCGAGCAGTACTTC.